This entry lists 30 T cell receptor beta chains sequenced from one sample in a study of T cells in localized non-small cell lung cancer. The protocol was immunoSEQ multiplex PCR, while the TCRdb copy is restricted to in-frame clones and leaves out a portion. This repertoire shows some 1,100 clones, 21% found once; its top ten account for roughly 17%. The sequencing used normal lung tissue next to the tumor, collected before any cancer treatment. These receptors were obtained from a female donor older than 55 with stage I squamous cell lung carcinoma.

This clone was seen a handful of times. The rearrangement uses TRBV13 and TRBJ2-7; a possible D gene is TRBD1 (6 bases). The CDR3 contains 14 residues. Germline CDR1 PRHDT, CDR2 FYEKMQ (reference sequence). Trimming cost V 1 base and J 6 bases, with 13 bases left between them. CDR3 bases: TGTGCCAGCAGCTTAGAACAGGGCGGTTTCGAGCAGTACTTC. As protein: CASSLEQGGFEQYF.

The rearrangement uses TRBV6-8 and TRBJ1-5; D call uncertain. V was shortened by 8 bases and J by 3 bases, with 8 bases between the two germline ends. The germline gives CDR1 MNHGY, CDR2 SAAAGT. The CDR3 is 12 amino acids. The CDR3 DNA follows: TGTGCCAGCGCGGGTTACAATCAGCCCCAGCATTTT. Encoded protein: CASAGYNQPQHF.

The gene calls are TRBV6-8 and TRBJ2-3; D possibly uses TRBD1 or TRBD2 (5 bases each). CDR3 length: 17 amino acids. The V gene lost 0 bases and the J gene lost 7 bases, with 20 bases spanning the gap. Germline CDR1 MNHGY, CDR2 SAAAGT. The CDR3 region is CASSYSPREGWGNTQYF. The CDR3 DNA reads as TGTGCCAGCAGTTACTCCCCGCGAGAGGGGTGGGGGAATACGCAGTATTTT.

There are a few counts of this clone. The chain is built from TRBV11-3 and TRBJ1-2; D remains unclear. The CDR3 has 14 residues. V was trimmed by 3 bases and J by 4 bases, leaving 12 bases between them. Germline assignment: CDR1 SGHNT and CDR2 YENEEA. CDR3 region: CASSLSGSVYGYTF. The DNA of the CDR3 is TGTGCCAGCAGCTTGAGCGGGAGCGTCTATGGCTACACCTTC.

V and J are TRBV28 and TRBJ2-4; D not certain. The CDR3 has 16 amino acids. Germline CDR1 MDHEN, CDR2 SYDVKM. V lost 2 bases, J lost 1 base, and 12 bases lay in between. The CDR3 nucleotides are TGTGCCAGCAGTTTAATGGTGCTCGGGGCCAAAAACATTCAGTACTTC. Its protein product is CASSLMVLGAKNIQYF.

V usage is TRBV28 and J usage is TRBJ1-2, with D unresolved. Germline CDR1 is MDHEN and CDR2 is SYDVKM. The CDR3 spans 14 residues. V was trimmed by 1 base and J by 4 bases, leaving 10 bases between them. CDR3 coding DNA: TGTGCCAGCAGTTTATTAACATTTGCCTATGGCTACACCTTC. Its protein is CASSLLTFAYGYTF.

This clone is medium-sized within its sample. V usage is TRBV9 and J usage is TRBJ2-7; either TRBD1 or TRBD2 may supply D (6 bases each). V dropped 4 bases and J dropped 2 bases, with 19 bases sitting between them. CDR1 is SGDLS and CDR2 is YYNGEE in the germline V gene. This CDR3 is 16 amino acids long. CDR3 bases: TGTGCCAGCAGCCATCCCTCAGCGGAGGGGGCCTACGAGCAGTACTTC. This gives the protein CASSHPSAEGAYEQYF. Filled out from reference TRBV9 and TRBJ2-7, the complete variable domain reads DSGVTQTPKHLITATGQRVTLRCSPRSGDLSVYWYQQSLDQGLQFLIQYYNGEERAKGNILERFSAQQFPDLHSELNLSSLELGDSALYFCASSHPSAEGAYEQYFGPGTRLTVT.

The chain is built from TRBV10-2 and TRBJ2-6; perhaps D is TRBD1 or TRBD2 (5 bases each). Trimming took 7 bases from V and 0 from J, leaving 13 bases between them. The germline V gene encodes CDR1 WSHSY and CDR2 SAAADI. CDR3 length: 16 amino acids. In DNA, the CDR3 is TGCGCCAGCACCCCCGGGACGGGCTCTGGGGCCAACGTCCTGACTTTC. Residues: CASTPGTGSGANVLTF.

Relative to its sample, this clone is medium-sized. The chain recombines TRBV11-3 with TRBJ2-1; 9 positions match TRBD1. CDR3 length: 15 residues. The V segment lost 5 bases and the J segment 2 bases; nucleotides outside the gene matches: 4. Germline V gene lookup returns CDR1 SGHNT and CDR2 YENEEA. CDR3 in amino acids: CASSPGQGTYNEQFF. The CDR3 DNA is TGTGCCAGCAGCCCGGGACAGGGAACCTACAATGAGCAGTTCTTC.

This clone showed up just a few times. The rearrangement joins TRBV28 to TRBJ1-2; D is ambiguous. V lost 7 bases to trimming and J lost 2 bases, with 8 bases between them. The CDR3 runs 12 residues. Germline CDR1 is MDHEN and CDR2 is SYDVKM. CDR3 in amino acids: CASTAENYGYTF. CDR3 DNA: TGTGCCAGCACGGCAGAGAACTATGGCTACACCTTC.

This clone occurred a few times. This sequence joins TRBV29-1 and TRBJ2-5, with D perhaps matching TRBD1 or TRBD2 (5 bases each). CDR3 length: 15 residues. The germline CDR1 and CDR2 sequences are SQVTM and ANQGSEA. The V and J ends lost 6 bases and 2 bases respectively, with 19 bases between them. The CDR3 sequence is CSVVFTRGIQETQYF. CDR3 nucleotide sequence: TGCAGCGTCGTCTTCACTAGGGGTATTCAAGAGACCCAGTACTTC.

The chain has TRBV11-3 and TRBJ1-4; D call uncertain. V was cut by 3 bases and J by 8 bases, with 13 bases left in between. Germline CDR1 SGHNT, CDR2 YENEEA. This CDR3 spans 14 amino acids. The CDR3 loop reads CASSLRVVREKLFF. CDR3 coding DNA: TGTGCCAGCAGCTTGCGAGTAGTGAGGGAAAAACTGTTTTTT.

The chain has TRBV11-3 and TRBJ2-7; 10 bases line up with TRBD2. This CDR3 comprises 16 residues. Germline values: CDR1 SGHNT, CDR2 YENEEA. V shed 3 bases, J shed 5 bases, and the junction held 10 bases outside the gene matches. CDR3 residues: CASSLGGLAGVNEQYF. In nucleotides, the CDR3 is TGTGCCAGCAGCTTGGGGGGGCTAGCGGGAGTGAACGAGCAGTACTTC.

V and J are TRBV2 and TRBJ2-2; TRBD2 agrees at 7 bases. Germline-derived CDR1 and CDR2 are SNHLY and FYNNEI. Losses at the gene ends were 2 bases for V and 8 bases for J; bases not matched to a gene: 2. The CDR3 is 13 residues long. The CDR3 reads CASSEKAGGELFF. The CDR3 DNA reads TGTGCCAGCAGTGAAAAAGCGGGAGGGGAGCTGTTTTTT.

The CDR3 is CASSARQAGAEQFF. The CDR3 DNA reads as TGTGCCAGCAGCGCCCGGCAAGCGGGAGCTGAGCAGTTCTTC. J is TRBJ2-1 and V is TRBV9; TRBD2 matches at 8 bases. This CDR3 is 14 amino acids long. The V gene's germline CDR1 is SGDLS and CDR2 YYNGEE. V lost 3 bases to trimming and J lost 9 bases; unmatched junction nucleotides: 8.

The chain is built from TRBV9 and TRBJ2-1; tentatively, D is TRBD1 (6 bases). Germline V lookup: CDR1 SGDLS, CDR2 YYNGEE. This CDR3 is 13 amino acids long. The V and J ends lost 4 bases and 4 bases respectively, with 9 bases between them. CDR3 amino acids: CASSLGQYNEQFF. CDR3 DNA: TGTGCCAGCAGCTTAGGACAGTACAATGAGCAGTTCTTC.

This clone was found a few times. The chain uses TRBV7-2 and TRBJ1-1, with unresolved D. Trimming took off 5 bases at V and 1 base at J, with 8 bases between the two ends. Germline loops: CDR1 SGHTA, CDR2 FQGNSA. The CDR3 length is 13 residues. The CDR3 nucleotides read TGTGCCAGCAGCACACAGAAGAACACTGAAGCTTTCTTT. This codes for CASSTQKNTEAFF.

This clone rates as large. V and J are TRBV19 and TRBJ1-1, with D perhaps TRBD1 (6 bases). V was pared by 5 bases and J by 10 bases, with 17 bases between. Per germline, CDR1 LNHDA and CDR2 SQIVND (reference sequence). CDR3 length equals 13 residues. As DNA, the CDR3 is TGTGCCAGTAGTGACGCCAACAGGGTGGGAGCTTTCTTT. Encoded protein: CASSDANRVGAFF.

The table lists this clone with a few counts. J is TRBJ1-2 and V is TRBV30; unclear D gene. The germline gives CDR1 GTSNPN, CDR2 SVGIG (reference sequence). V lost 5 bases and J lost 3, with 19 bases in between. There are 15 residues in the CDR3. CDR3 in amino acids: CAWDRPGFGDYGYTF. CDR3 nucleotides: TGTGCCTGGGACCGGCCGGGCTTTGGAGACTATGGCTACACCTTC. The full variable domain, with the rest looked up from reference TRBV30 and TRBJ1-2, is SQTIHQWPATLVQPVGSPLSLECTVEGTSNPNLYWYRQAAGRGLQLLFYSVGIGQISSEVPQNLSASRPQDRQFILSSKKLLLSDSGFYLCAWDRPGFGDYGYTFGSGTRLTVV.

The chain links TRBV28 to TRBJ2-1; perhaps TRBD1 as D (5 bases). The CDR3 sequence is 17 residues long. Deletions cut 2 bases from V and 1 base from J, with 15 bases between. The germline V gene has CDR1 MDHEN and CDR2 SYDVKM. The CDR3 DNA follows: TGTGCCAGCAGTTTAGCCCGCCTTAGGGGATCCTACAATGAGCAGTTCTTC. Encoded protein: CASSLARLRGSYNEQFF.

The rearrangement joins TRBV28 to TRBJ1-5, with a weak D call TRBD1 (5 bases). Germline CDR1 and CDR2: MDHEN and SYDVKM. The CDR3 sequence is 16 residues long. V lost 5 bases to trimming and J lost 0 bases, with 14 bases between them. The CDR3 is CASSPRGTTSNQPQHF. CDR3 coding DNA: TGTGCCAGCAGTCCCCGGGGGACCACTAGCAATCAGCCCCAGCATTTT.

There are a few counts of this clone. V is TRBV28 and J is TRBJ2-5; D is ambiguous. The CDR3 consists of 15 residues. Germline CDR1 and CDR2: MDHEN and SYDVKM. V gave up 7 bases and J gave up 5 bases, with 20 bases separating them. This CDR3 is CASKPLGLGDETQYF. The CDR3 coding sequence is TGTGCCAGCAAACCACTTGGGCTAGGTGACGAGACCCAGTACTTC.

This clone was detected only a few times. This chain links TRBV11-3 with TRBJ2-3, with D tentatively TRBD2 (6 bases). In germline, CDR1 is SGHNT, CDR2 YENEEA. V lost 6 bases and J 0 bases, leaving 10 bases between the germline ends. The CDR3 sequence is 14 residues long. Written as DNA, the CDR3 is TGTGCCAGCAGGGAGGGTTTTAGCACAGATACGCAGTATTTT. Translation gives CASREGFSTDTQYF. Together with reference TRBV11-3 and TRBJ2-3, the CDR3 gives the full variable domain: EAGVVQSPRYKIIEKKQPVAFWCNPISGHNTLYWYLQNLGQGPELLIRYENEEAVDDSQLPKDRFSAERLKGVDSTLKIQPAELGDSAVYLCASREGFSTDTQYFGPGTRLTVL.

CDR3 DNA: TGTGCCAGCAGGGTGACTAGCACCTACTCTGGGGCCAACGTCCTGACTTTC. This encodes CASRVTSTYSGANVLTF. The rearrangement links TRBV9 to TRBJ2-6, with 7 bases lining up with TRBD2. V was clipped by 5 bases and J by 0 bases; unmatched bases: 8. The CDR3 is 17 residues long. The germline CDR1 and CDR2 sequences are SGDLS and YYNGEE.

This clone has only a few counts. The J gene is TRBJ2-1, the V gene TRBV7-1; D unresolved. TRBV7-1 falls under the ORF class, with uncertain function. With 7 bases removed from V and 8 bases from J, the gap between germline ends came to 15 bases. There are 13 residues in the CDR3. This CDR3 reads CASKKGNQDEQFF. CDR3 bases: TGTGCCAGCAAAAAAGGCAACCAGGATGAGCAGTTCTTC.

V is TRBV15 and J is TRBJ2-5; 8 nucleotides agree with TRBD1. V gave up 2 bases and J gave up 5 bases; unmatched junction bases: 7. Germline values: CDR1 LNHNV, CDR2 YYDKDF (reference sequence). The CDR3 spans 15 residues. The CDR3 loop is CATSRQGAPGETQYF. Written as DNA, the CDR3 is TGTGCCACCAGCAGACAGGGGGCGCCTGGGGAGACCCAGTACTTC. Variable domain in full (rest from reference TRBV15 and TRBJ2-5): DAMVIQNPRYQVTQFGKPVTLSCSQTLNHNVMYWYQQKSSQAPKLLFHYYDKDFNNEADTPDNFQSRRPNTSFCFLDIRSPGLGDTAMYLCATSRQGAPGETQYFGPGTRLLVL.

This chain's CDR3 is CASSDPRGQGATGELFF. CDR3 DNA sequence: TGTGCCAGCAGCGACCCACGGGGACAGGGGGCGACCGGGGAGCTGTTTTTT. The chain combines TRBV9 with TRBJ2-2; 12 bases align to TRBD1. The CDR3 runs to 17 residues. The V gene end was trimmed by 3 bases and the J gene end by 5 bases; junction bases not matched to a gene: 8. Germline assignment: CDR1 SGDLS and CDR2 YYNGEE.

In its sample, this clone was seen a few times. The genes are TRBV11-1 and TRBJ1-2, with a possible D match to TRBD1 (5 bases). Trimming cost V 7 bases and J 8 bases, with 20 bases left between them. Germline CDR1 SGHAT, CDR2 FQDESV (reference sequence). The length of the CDR3 is 14 residues. CDR3 loop: CASTSGGEGVGYTF. Written as DNA, the CDR3 is TGTGCCAGCACCTCCGGTGGGGAAGGGGTAGGCTACACCTTC.

The chain employs TRBV30 and TRBJ2-3; 7 bases align to TRBD2. The CDR3 spans 13 residues. Trimming cost V 4 bases and J 2 bases; bases outside gene matches: 3. Germline-derived CDR1 and CDR2 are GTSNPN and SVGIG (reference sequence). This chain's CDR3 is CAWTGLVTDTQYF. The DNA of the CDR3 is TGTGCCTGGACTGGACTAGTCACAGATACGCAGTATTTT.

The rearrangement joins TRBV6-8 to TRBJ2-7; TRBD1 is a possible D gene (6 bases). CDR1 is MNHGY and CDR2 is SAAAGT in the germline V gene. There are 14 residues in the CDR3. The ends were cut back, 7 bases at V and 2 bases at J, with 15 bases in the middle. The CDR3 reads CASTKGGVPYEQYF. The CDR3 DNA reads TGTGCCAGCACCAAAGGGGGAGTCCCCTACGAGCAGTACTTC.